Listed here are 27 T cell receptor beta chains from one sample, sequenced in a study of cytomegalovirus exposure and HLA in healthy donors. PCR was performed using 60 Vbeta and 13 Jbeta primers. The data were produced by immunoSEQ multiplex PCR, yet TCRdb's version contains in-frame clones alone and is incomplete. The sample has about 190,000 clones, approximately 80% seen once. The sample was PBMCs. The source of these receptors is a woman under 30 in good health and CMV-seropositive.

This chain joins TRBV11-3 and TRBJ2-1, with TRBD2 matching 12 bases. The junction had 6 bases not matched to a gene; V was cut back by 5 bases and J by 16 bases. Germline V CDR1 and CDR2: SGHNT, YENEEA. The CDR3 runs to 12 residues. CDR3 residues: CASSLAGGRHFF. The CDR3 DNA reads as TGTGCCAGCAGCCTAGCGGGGGGGCGTCACTTCTTC.

V is TRBV11-2 and J is TRBJ2-5, with a weak D call TRBD2 (6 bases). CDR1 and CDR2 (germline): SGHAT, FQNNGV. V shed 10 bases and J shed 1 base, with 13 bases lying between them. The CDR3 extends over 13 amino acids. The CDR3 loop reads CANQRDCQETQYF. CDR3 nucleotide sequence: TGTGCCAACCAAAGGGACTGCCAAGAGACCCAGTACTTC.

This sequence joins TRBV30 and TRBJ1-1, with 7 bases fitting TRBD1. The CDR3 extends over 15 amino acids. Germline V lookup: CDR1 GTSNPN, CDR2 SVGIG (reference sequence). The V and J ends lost 3 bases and 5 bases, in that order; junction bases with no gene match: 12. The CDR3 DNA follows: TGTGCCTGGAGATCTACGACAGGGCGGAGAACTGAAGCTTTCTTT. It translates to CAWRSTTGRRTEAFF.

The DNA of the CDR3 is TGTGCCAGCAGCCAAGATCCAGGGCAGAACACTGAAGCTTTCTTT. This gives the protein CASSQDPGQNTEAFF. V and J are TRBV4-2 and TRBJ1-1; possible D gene TRBD1, 5 bases. CDR1 is LGHNA, CDR2 YNFKEQ, per germline. The CDR3 is made up of 15 amino acids. V lost 0 bases and J 1 base, leaving 9 bases between the germline ends.

V is TRBV7-3 and J is TRBJ2-1, with 11 bases that match TRBD2. Germline CDR1 and CDR2: SGHTA and FQGTGA. The junction had 10 bases not matched to a gene; V was cut back by 5 bases and J by 7 bases. The CDR3 is 16 amino acids. As DNA, the CDR3 is TGTGCCAGCAGCAGTAGCGGGGGGGGATTTTGGAATGAGCAGTTCTTC. Protein: CASSSSGGGFWNEQFF.

This chain connects TRBV27 to TRBJ1-1; 8 bases line up with TRBD1. Germline loops: CDR1 MNHEY, CDR2 SMNVEV (reference sequence). V was pared by 4 bases and J by 10 bases, with 8 bases of the junction left unmatched. This CDR3 spans 13 amino acids. The CDR3 loop is CASSSYAGGSAFF. The CDR3 DNA is TGTGCCAGCAGTTCGTACGCAGGGGGCTCAGCTTTCTTT.

The CDR3 reads CASSQDGVRQGRGSPLHF. CDR3 in DNA: TGTGCCAGCAGCCAAGATGGTGTTCGGCAGGGTCGCGGATCACCCCTCCACTTT. The chain has TRBV14 and TRBJ1-6; D is possibly TRBD1 (5 bases). Trimming pared 0 bases from V and 10 bases from J, leaving 22 bases between. The CDR3 consists of 18 residues. CDR1 is SGHDN and CDR2 is FVKESK in the germline V gene.

Points on this clone: The CDR3 does not close with the conserved phenylalanine or tryptophan, likely indicating a read error. The J gene is TRBJ1-4, the V gene TRBV9; the D gene is possibly TRBD1 (5 bases). Trimming left V 0 bases short and J 13 bases short, with 19 bases between. Germline V lookup: CDR1 SGDLS, CDR2 YYNGEE. The CDR3 covers 15 residues. CDR3 bases: TGTGCCAGCAGCGTAGGGGGGGGAGCCCCTGGGGCACTGTTTCTT. This encodes CASSVGGGAPGALFL.

The sample holds one count of this clone. The chain combines TRBV27 with TRBJ1-3; TRBD1 is a possible D gene (5 bases). The CDR3 is 18 residues long. The V end was cut by 5 bases, the J end by 1 base, with 21 bases between. Germline-derived CDR1 and CDR2 are MNHEY and SMNVEV (reference sequence). The CDR3 here is CASSASGAALYSGNTIYF. The CDR3 DNA follows: TGTGCCAGCAGTGCGAGCGGGGCGGCTTTATATTCTGGAAACACCATATATTTT.

In its sample, this clone was seen a few times. Here the CDR3 reads CASSPGVQFTQYF. The CDR3 nucleotides read TGTGCCAGCAGCCCCGGGGTCCAGTTTACGCAGTATTTT. V is TRBV7-7 and J is TRBJ2-3, with D possibly being TRBD2 (5 bases). CDR3 length: 13 amino acids. In germline, CDR1 is SSHAT, CDR2 FNYEAQ (reference sequence). Between the trimmed V and J ends, which lost 5 bases and 8 bases, there was a span of 14 bases.

J is TRBJ1-1 and V is TRBV7-9; D call uncertain. The germline CDR1 and CDR2 sequences are SEHNR and FQNEAQ (reference sequence). This CDR3 is 14 amino acids long. V was trimmed by 4 bases and J by 4 bases, leaving 13 bases between them. CDR3 sequence reads: CASSSPKFGTEAFF. The CDR3 region has the DNA TGTGCCAGCAGCTCCCCCAAGTTCGGCACTGAAGCTTTCTTT.

This rearrangement joins TRBV7-9 to TRBJ2-2; weak D call: TRBD1 (6 bases). The CDR3 extends over 16 amino acids. Per germline, CDR1 SEHNR and CDR2 FQNEAQ (reference sequence). With 6 bases removed from V and 0 bases from J, the gap between germline ends came to 14 bases. CDR3 DNA sequence: TGTGCCAGCAGGGGGAAACAGGGCGCGAACACCGGGGAGCTGTTTTTT. It yields the protein CASRGKQGANTGELFF.

V is TRBV25-1 and J is TRBJ2-2; D might be TRBD1 (6 bases). Looked up from germline, CDR1 is MGHDK and CDR2 is SYGVNS. The CDR3 sequence is 12 residues long. V shed 10 bases and J shed 4 bases, with 10 bases lying between them. CDR3 region: CATRQATGELFF. CDR3 coding DNA: TGTGCCACCCGACAGGCCACCGGGGAGCTGTTTTTT.

This rearrangement joins TRBV7-2 to TRBJ2-5, with 9 bases matching TRBD1. V lost 5 bases, J lost 4 bases, and 14 bases stayed unmatched. The germline gives CDR1 SGHTA, CDR2 FQGNSA. CDR3 length equals 17 residues. Here the CDR3 reads CASSILQGASRGETQYF. The CDR3 DNA sequence: TGTGCCAGCAGCATCCTACAGGGGGCAAGCAGGGGAGAGACCCAGTACTTC.

The sample holds one count of this clone. The chain links TRBV4-2 to TRBJ2-1; D uncertain. With 2 bases removed from V and 3 bases from J, the gap between germline ends came to 2 bases. This CDR3 region has 12 residues. CDR1 and CDR2 (germline): LGHNA, YNFKEQ. DNA of the CDR3: TGTGCCAGCAGCCAATACTACAATGAGCAGTTCTTC. It encodes CASSQYYNEQFF.

V usage is TRBV6-5 and J usage is TRBJ2-1; 12 bases fit TRBD2. Germline values: CDR1 MNHEY, CDR2 SVGAGI. The CDR3 is 15 residues long. V was pared by 4 bases and J by 5 bases, with 3 bases of the junction left unmatched. The CDR3 coding sequence is TGTGCCAGCAGTTCACTAGCGGGGGGAAACAATGAGCAGTTCTTC. It encodes CASSSLAGGNNEQFF.

This clone has a handful of counts. The genes are TRBV7-3 and TRBJ2-1; TRBD2 matches 12 bases. The CDR3 covers 15 residues. After removal of 5 bases from V and 5 bases from J, the junction contained 4 bases not matched to a gene. Per germline, CDR1 SGHTA and CDR2 FQGTGA. This CDR3 reads CASSVLAGGNNEQFF. The CDR3 DNA reads as TGTGCCAGCAGCGTTCTAGCGGGGGGGAACAATGAGCAGTTCTTC.

V is TRBV2 and J is TRBJ2-1; the D is unclear. This CDR3 region has 15 residues. Germline assignment: CDR1 SNHLY and CDR2 FYNNEI. The ends were cut back, 6 bases at V and 0 bases at J, with 12 bases in the middle. Here the CDR3 reads CASRSQPSSYNEQFF. DNA for the CDR3: TGTGCCAGCAGATCCCAACCTAGCTCCTACAATGAGCAGTTCTTC.

V is TRBV13 and J is TRBJ1-1; weak D call: TRBD1 (6 bases). This CDR3 has 13 amino acids. CDR1 and CDR2 (germline): PRHDT, FYEKMQ (reference sequence). Trimming shortened V by 6 bases and J by 14 bases, and 22 bases separated the two germline ends. CDR3 in DNA: TGTGCCAGCAGAGCACAGGGTGCCACCGGCACCTTCTTT. Protein product: CASRAQGATGTFF.

The chain has TRBV6-4 and TRBJ2-2; TRBD1 matches at 8 bases. The CDR3 extends over 16 amino acids. The germline CDR1 and CDR2 sequences are MRHNA and SNTAGT. J lost 6 bases, V lost 0 bases, and 6 bases had no gene match. CDR3 residues: CASSDSSTGAAGELFF. CDR3 bases: TGTGCCAGCAGTGACTCCTCGACAGGGGCGGCCGGGGAGCTGTTTTTT.

This clone was detected only once. In DNA, the CDR3 is TGTGCCAGTAGTATAGACAGGGCGACTAGTGGCTACACCTTC. Translation: CASSIDRATSGYTF. This chain links TRBV19 with TRBJ1-2, with D tentatively TRBD1 (5 bases). The germline gives CDR1 LNHDA, CDR2 SQIVND (reference sequence). CDR3 length: 14 amino acids. V was shortened by 0 bases and J by 7 bases, with 12 bases between the two germline ends.

This rearrangement joins TRBV7-9 to TRBJ1-5; TRBD1 aligns across 8 bases. CDR3 size: 17 residues. Germline CDR1 is SEHNR and CDR2 is FQNEAQ (reference sequence). Trimming cost V 5 bases and J 2 bases; bases outside gene matches: 11. In nucleotides, the CDR3 is TGTGCCAGCAGCCAACCCGGGACAGGCCCAGGCAATCAGCCCCAGCATTTT. Its protein is CASSQPGTGPGNQPQHF.

This clone has just a few counts. The genes are TRBV10-3 and TRBJ1-2, with 7 bases aligning to TRBD1. The V and J ends lost 4 bases and 6 bases, in that order; junction bases with no gene match: 5. Germline V lookup: CDR1 ENHRY, CDR2 SYGVKD. The CDR3 spans 13 residues. The CDR3 sequence is CAISGITGDGYTF. CDR3 DNA: TGTGCCATCAGTGGGATCACAGGGGATGGCTACACCTTC.

This clone was seen only a few times. The J gene is TRBJ1-1, the V gene TRBV5-4; perhaps TRBD1 as D (6 bases). The CDR3 is made up of 17 amino acids. Germline V gene data show CDR1 as SGHNT and CDR2 as YYREEE (reference sequence). V gave up 2 bases and J gave up 2 bases, with 19 bases separating them. CDR3 in DNA: TGTGCCAGCAGCTTATCGCAGGGGACCTCGAGAAACACTGAAGCTTTCTTT. Translation gives CASSLSQGTSRNTEAFF.

The chain links TRBV11-3 to TRBJ2-5, with a weak D call TRBD2 (7 bases). The CDR3 runs to 13 residues. Germline V gene data show CDR1 as SGHNT and CDR2 as YENEEA. Between the trimmed V and J ends, which lost 7 bases and 2 bases, there was a span of 11 bases. CDR3 sequence (DNA): TGTGCCAGCAAGGGGGGGAGTCAAGAGACCCAGTACTTC. Translated, it gives CASKGGSQETQYF.

The gene calls are TRBV7-3 and TRBJ2-2, with TRBD2 matching 7 bases. The germline CDR1 and CDR2 sequences are SGHTA and FQGTGA. The CDR3 is made up of 17 amino acids. Trimming took 2 bases from V and 1 from J; bases not matched to a gene: 7. The CDR3 DNA is TGTGCCAGCAGCTTAGGAGGGGTAGCGGGGAACACCGGGGAGCTGTTTTTT. It encodes CASSLGGVAGNTGELFF.

This clone has a handful of counts. V usage is TRBV6-5 and J usage is TRBJ1-2; TRBD1 agrees at 7 bases. The V gene end was trimmed by 5 bases and the J gene end by 2 bases; junction bases not matched to a gene: 8. Germline V gene data show CDR1 as MNHEY and CDR2 as SVGAGI. The CDR3 spans 15 residues. The CDR3 DNA is TGTGCCAGCAGTCGCATAGAGACAGGGAACTATGGCTACACCTTC. Residues: CASSRIETGNYGYTF.